This TCR beta chain was identified during a study of T-cell memory formation after mild COVID-19. Study-wide points: SARS-CoV-2 specificity was not confirmed for second-wave clones peaking on day 37. Among clones contracting day 15 to 85, CD4/CD8 was balanced, whereas later expanders leaned CD4+.

This clonotype was seen a handful of times. The antigen remains unidentified. From 5'RACE with constant-segment primers came TCR alpha and TCR beta cDNA libraries that carried sample barcodes and UMIs. TCRdb processed the 5' RACE reads anew with MiXCR; each CDR3 protein has one entry. The sample contains nearly 350,000 distinct CDR3 sequences, 10% to 15% of which appear only once. Sequenced sample: PBMCs or a T cell subset sorted from them (not recorded which). The TCR comes from a young man who had mild COVID-19 (a few samples of this study predate the infection). Cell type and time point are not known.

CDR3 sequence: CSVVQNYGYTF. CDR3 sequence (DNA): TGCAGCGTTGTACAGAACTATGGCTACACCTTC. This chain joins TRBV29-1 and TRBJ1-2; D is uncertain. Germline assignment: CDR1 SQVTM and CDR2 ANQGSEA. This CDR3 has 11 residues. Trimming left V 4 bases short and J 2 bases short, with 5 bases between. The full variable domain, its missing parts supplied by reference TRBV29-1 and TRBJ1-2, is SAVISQKPSRDICQRGTSLTIQCQVDSQVTMMFWYRQQPGQSLTLIATANQGSEATYESGFVIDKFPISRPNLTFSTLTVSNMSPEDSSIYLCSVVQNYGYTFGSGTRLTVV.